The T cell receptor beta chain described here comes from a study of blood T cell repertoires in COVID-19. About the study: The United States, Italy and Spain provided the acute and convalescent COVID-19 samples.

CDR3 size: 13 residues. Germline V gene data show CDR1 as SGHRS and CDR2 as YFSETQ. V was cut by 0 bases and J by 5 bases, with 6 bases left in between. Original analysis: How many nucleated cells were present was estimated from reference gene primer amplification. Profiling relied on immunoSEQ multiplex PCR, and the TCRdb table lists in-frame clones only, not all of them. D and trimming were read from the DNA, whereas the V and J calls and clone size are those reported in that table. The sample lists around 110,000 clones, about nine tenths occurring once. The TCR was taken from a human donor with active COVID-19. The donor label of this sample is uncertain. Sequences were obtained from peripheral blood. V and J are TRBV5-1 and TRBJ2-1; TRBD2 might be the D (6 bases). For the CDR3, the DNA is TGCGCCAGCAGCTTGGGGACTAACAATGAGCAGTTCTTC. As protein: CASSLGTNNEQFF.